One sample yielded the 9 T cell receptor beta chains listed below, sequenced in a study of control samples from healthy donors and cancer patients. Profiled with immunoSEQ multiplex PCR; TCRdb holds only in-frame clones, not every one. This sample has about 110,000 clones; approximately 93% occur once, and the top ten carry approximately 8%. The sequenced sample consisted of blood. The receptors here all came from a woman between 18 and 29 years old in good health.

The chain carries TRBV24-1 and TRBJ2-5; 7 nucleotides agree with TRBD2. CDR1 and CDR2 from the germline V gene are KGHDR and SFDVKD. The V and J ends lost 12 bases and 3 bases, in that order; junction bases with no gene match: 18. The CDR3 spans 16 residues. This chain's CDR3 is CAFPPVTGGTEETQYF. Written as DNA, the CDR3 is TGTGCCTTTCCACCCGTCACGGGAGGCACGGAAGAGACCCAGTACTTC.

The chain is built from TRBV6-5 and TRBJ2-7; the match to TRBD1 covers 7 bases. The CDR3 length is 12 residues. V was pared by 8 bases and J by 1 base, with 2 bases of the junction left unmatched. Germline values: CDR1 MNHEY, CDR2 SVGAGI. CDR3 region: CASEGQSYEQYF. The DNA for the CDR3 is TGTGCCAGCGAGGGACAGTCCTACGAGCAGTACTTC.

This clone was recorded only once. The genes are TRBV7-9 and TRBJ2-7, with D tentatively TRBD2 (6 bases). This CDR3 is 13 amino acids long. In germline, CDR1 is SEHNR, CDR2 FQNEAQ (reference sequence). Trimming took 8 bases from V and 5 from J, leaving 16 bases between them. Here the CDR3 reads CASGNRGFNEQYF. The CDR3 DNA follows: TGTGCCAGCGGAAATCGGGGGTTCAACGAGCAGTACTTC.

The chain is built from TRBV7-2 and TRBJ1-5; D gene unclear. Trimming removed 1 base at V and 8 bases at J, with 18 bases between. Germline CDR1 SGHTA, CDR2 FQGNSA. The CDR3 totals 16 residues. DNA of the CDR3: TGTGCCAGCAGCTTAGGCCGCAGGTCATGGCTCGAGCCCCAGCATTTT. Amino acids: CASSLGRRSWLEPQHF.

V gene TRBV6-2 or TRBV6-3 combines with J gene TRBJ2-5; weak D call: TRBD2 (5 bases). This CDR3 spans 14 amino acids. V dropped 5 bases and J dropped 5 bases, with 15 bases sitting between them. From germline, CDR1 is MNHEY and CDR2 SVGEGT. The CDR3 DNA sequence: TGTGCCAGCAGTCTGTTCCTAGCTGGGGAGACCCAGTACTTC. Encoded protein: CASSLFLAGETQYF.

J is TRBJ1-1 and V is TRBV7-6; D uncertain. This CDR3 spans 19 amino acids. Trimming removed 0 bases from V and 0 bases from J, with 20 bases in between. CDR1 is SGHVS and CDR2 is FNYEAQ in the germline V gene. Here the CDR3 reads CASSLARPPTGRLNTEAFF. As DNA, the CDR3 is TGTGCCAGCAGCTTAGCGCGGCCACCCACGGGGAGGTTGAACACTGAAGCTTTCTTT.

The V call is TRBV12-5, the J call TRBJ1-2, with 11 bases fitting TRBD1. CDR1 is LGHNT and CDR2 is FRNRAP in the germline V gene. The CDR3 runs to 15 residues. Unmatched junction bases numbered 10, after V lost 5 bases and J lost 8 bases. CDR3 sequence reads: CASGPPQDRGLGYTF. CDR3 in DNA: TGTGCTAGTGGTCCACCACAGGACAGGGGGCTCGGCTACACCTTC.

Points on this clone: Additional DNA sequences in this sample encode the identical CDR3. CDR3 region: CASSLGAYEQYF. The CDR3 nucleotides read TGTGCCAGCAGCTTAGGGGCCTACGAGCAGTACTTC. The chain has TRBV7-2 and TRBJ2-7; D gene unclear. CDR1 and CDR2 (germline): SGHTA, FQGNSA. The germline V and J ends were trimmed by 1 base and 2 bases, with 3 bases remaining between them. This CDR3 is 12 amino acids long.

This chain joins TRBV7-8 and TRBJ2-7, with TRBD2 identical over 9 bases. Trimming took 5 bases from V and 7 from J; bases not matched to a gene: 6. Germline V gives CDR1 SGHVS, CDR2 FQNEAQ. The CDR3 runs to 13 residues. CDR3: CASSQMAGGEQYF. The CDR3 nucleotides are TGTGCCAGCAGCCAAATGGCGGGGGGGGAGCAGTACTTC.